This T cell receptor (beta chain) was identified during a study of T cell responses to AZD1222 COVID-19 vaccine. Study-level results: The donor cohort was predominantly white British with a female majority, and clonal diversity may have been underestimated. Repertoires were obtained solely post-peak T cell response. Of the AZD1222 recipients, only 5 to 7 were seropositive at baseline.

In its sample, this clone was seen once. Its antigen is currently unknown. The CDR3 totals 12 residues. Germline CDR1 and CDR2: MNHEY and SVGAGI. V was clipped by 6 bases and J by 2 bases, with 8 bases between them. Only in-frame clones appear in the TCRdb table, and some are missing; sequencing was by immunoSEQ multiplex PCR. The repertoire consists of 150,000 to 200,000 clones, with around 90% occurring once and the leading ten covering approximately 4%. The sample consisted of peripheral blood, taken 28 days after the second dose of the MenACWY control vaccine. V and J are TRBV6-5 and TRBJ2-7; D is uncertain. The source of this sequence is an adult who received the MenACWY meningococcal vaccine as a control. This CDR3 reads CASRVYTYEQYF. In DNA, the CDR3 is TGTGCCAGCAGGGTCTATACCTACGAGCAGTACTTC.